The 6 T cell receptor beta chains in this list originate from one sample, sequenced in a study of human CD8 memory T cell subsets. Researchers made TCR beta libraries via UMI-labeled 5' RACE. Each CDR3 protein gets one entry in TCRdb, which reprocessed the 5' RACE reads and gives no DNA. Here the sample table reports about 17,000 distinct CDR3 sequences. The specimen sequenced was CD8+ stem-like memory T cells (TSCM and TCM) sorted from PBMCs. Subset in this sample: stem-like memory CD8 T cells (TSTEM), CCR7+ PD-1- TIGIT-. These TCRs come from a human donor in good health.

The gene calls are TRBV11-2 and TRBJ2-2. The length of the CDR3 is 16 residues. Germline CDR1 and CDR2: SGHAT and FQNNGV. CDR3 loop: CASSLGPNKPSGELFF.

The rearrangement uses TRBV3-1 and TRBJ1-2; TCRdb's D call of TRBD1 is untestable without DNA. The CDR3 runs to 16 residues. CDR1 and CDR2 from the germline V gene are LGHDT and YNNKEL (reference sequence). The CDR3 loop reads CASSQETGPRNYGYTF. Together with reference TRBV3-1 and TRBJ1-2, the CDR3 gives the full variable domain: DTAVSQTPKYLVTQMGNDKSIKCEQNLGHDTMYWYKQDSKKFLKIMFSYNNKELIINETVPNRFSPKSPDKAHLNLHINSLELGDSAVYFCASSQETGPRNYGYTFGSGTRLTVV.

CDR3 loop: CASSLGGAPNTEAFF. The V and J genes are TRBV5-4 and TRBJ1-1; TCRdb reports TRBD1, a call that lacks DNA to check it against. There are 15 residues in the CDR3. The germline V gene has CDR1 SGHNT and CDR2 YYREEE (reference sequence).

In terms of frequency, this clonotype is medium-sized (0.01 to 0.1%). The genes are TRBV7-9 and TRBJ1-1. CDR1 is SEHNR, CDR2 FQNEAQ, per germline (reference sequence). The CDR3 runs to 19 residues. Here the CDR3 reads CASSLAQRSATLRRTEAFF.

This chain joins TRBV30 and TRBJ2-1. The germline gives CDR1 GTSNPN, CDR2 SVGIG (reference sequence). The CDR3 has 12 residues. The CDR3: CAWNPFKGEQFF.

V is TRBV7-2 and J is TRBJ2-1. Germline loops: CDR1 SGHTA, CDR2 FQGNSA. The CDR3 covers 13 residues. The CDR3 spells CASSLGVGNEQFF.